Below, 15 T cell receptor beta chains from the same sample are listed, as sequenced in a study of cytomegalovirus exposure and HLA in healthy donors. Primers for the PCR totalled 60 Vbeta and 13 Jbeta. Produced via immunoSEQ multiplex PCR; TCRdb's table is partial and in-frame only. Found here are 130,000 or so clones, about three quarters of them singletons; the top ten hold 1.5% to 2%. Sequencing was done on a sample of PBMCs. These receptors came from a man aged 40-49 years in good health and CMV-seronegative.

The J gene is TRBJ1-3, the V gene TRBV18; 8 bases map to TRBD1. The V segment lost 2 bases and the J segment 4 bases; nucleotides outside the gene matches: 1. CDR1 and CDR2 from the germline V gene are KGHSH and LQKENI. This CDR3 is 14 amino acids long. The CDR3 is CASSPGTGGNTIYF. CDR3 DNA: TGTGCCAGCTCACCAGGGACAGGAGGAAACACCATATATTTT.

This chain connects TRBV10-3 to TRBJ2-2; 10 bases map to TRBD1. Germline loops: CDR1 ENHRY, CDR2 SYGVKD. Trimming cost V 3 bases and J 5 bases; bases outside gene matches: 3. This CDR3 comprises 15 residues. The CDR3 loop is CAISEGQGGTGELFF. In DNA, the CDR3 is TGTGCCATCAGTGAAGGACAGGGGGGGACCGGGGAGCTGTTTTTT.

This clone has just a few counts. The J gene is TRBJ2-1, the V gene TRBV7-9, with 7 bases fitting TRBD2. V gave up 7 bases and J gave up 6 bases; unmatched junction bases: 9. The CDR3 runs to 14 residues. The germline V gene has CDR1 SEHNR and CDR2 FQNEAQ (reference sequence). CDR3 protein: CASTQGASGNEQFF. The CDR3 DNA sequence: TGTGCCAGCACCCAGGGCGCTAGCGGCAATGAGCAGTTCTTC.

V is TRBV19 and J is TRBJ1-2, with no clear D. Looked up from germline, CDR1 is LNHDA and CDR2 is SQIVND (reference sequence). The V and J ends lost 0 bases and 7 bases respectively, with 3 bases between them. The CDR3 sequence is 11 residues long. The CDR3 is CASSIDGGYTF. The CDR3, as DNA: TGTGCCAGTAGTATAGACGGTGGCTACACCTTC. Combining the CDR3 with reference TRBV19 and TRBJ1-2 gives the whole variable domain DGGITQSPKYLFRKEGQNVTLSCEQNLNHDAMYWYRQDPGQGLRLIYYSQIVNDFQKGDIAEGYSVSREKKESFPLTVTSAQKNPTAFYLCASSIDGGYTFGSGTRLTVV.

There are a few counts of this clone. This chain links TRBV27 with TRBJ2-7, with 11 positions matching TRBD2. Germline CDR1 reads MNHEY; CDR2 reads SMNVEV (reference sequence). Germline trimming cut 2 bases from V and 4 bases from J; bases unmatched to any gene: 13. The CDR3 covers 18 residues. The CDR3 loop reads CASSLLGATLAGEYEQYF. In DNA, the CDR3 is TGTGCCAGCAGTTTACTGGGGGCAACACTAGCGGGAGAGTACGAGCAGTACTTC.

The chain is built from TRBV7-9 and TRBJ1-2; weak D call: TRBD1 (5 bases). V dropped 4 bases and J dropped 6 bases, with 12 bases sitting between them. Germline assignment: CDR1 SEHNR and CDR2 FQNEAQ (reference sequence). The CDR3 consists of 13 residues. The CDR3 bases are TGTGCCAGCAGCTCTCCCGGGGGGGATGGCTACACCTTC. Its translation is CASSSPGGDGYTF.

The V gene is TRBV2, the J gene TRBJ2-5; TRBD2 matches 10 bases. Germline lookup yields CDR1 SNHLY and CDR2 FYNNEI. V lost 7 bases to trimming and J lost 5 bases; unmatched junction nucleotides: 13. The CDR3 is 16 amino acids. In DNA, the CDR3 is TGTGCCAGCAACCGACTAGCGGGCTTGAGTTCGGAGACCCAGTACTTC. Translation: CASNRLAGLSSETQYF.

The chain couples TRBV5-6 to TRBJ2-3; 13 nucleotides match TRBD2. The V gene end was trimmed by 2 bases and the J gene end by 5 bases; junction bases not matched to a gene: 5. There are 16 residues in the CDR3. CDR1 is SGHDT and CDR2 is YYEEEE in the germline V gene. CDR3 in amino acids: CASSLGTSGAGDTQYF. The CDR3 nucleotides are TGTGCCAGCAGCTTAGGGACTAGCGGGGCGGGAGATACGCAGTATTTT.

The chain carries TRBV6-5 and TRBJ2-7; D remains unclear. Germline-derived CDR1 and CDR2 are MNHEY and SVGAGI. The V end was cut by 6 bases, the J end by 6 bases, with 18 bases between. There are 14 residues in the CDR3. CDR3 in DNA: TGTGCCAGCAGCCTCGGGTGGCCGGCGAGCGAGCAGTACTTC. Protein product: CASSLGWPASEQYF.

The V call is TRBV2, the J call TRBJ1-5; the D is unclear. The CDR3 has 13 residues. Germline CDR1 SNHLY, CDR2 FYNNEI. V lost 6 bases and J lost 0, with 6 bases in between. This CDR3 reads CASSGYSNQPQHF. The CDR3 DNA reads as TGTGCCAGCAGCGGTTATAGCAATCAGCCCCAGCATTTT. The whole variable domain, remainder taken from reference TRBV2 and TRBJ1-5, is EPEVTQTPSHQVTQMGQEVILRCVPISNHLYFYWYRQILGQKVEFLVSFYNNEISEKSEIFDDQFSVERPDGSNFTLKIRSTKLEDSAMYFCASSGYSNQPQHFGDGTRLSIL.

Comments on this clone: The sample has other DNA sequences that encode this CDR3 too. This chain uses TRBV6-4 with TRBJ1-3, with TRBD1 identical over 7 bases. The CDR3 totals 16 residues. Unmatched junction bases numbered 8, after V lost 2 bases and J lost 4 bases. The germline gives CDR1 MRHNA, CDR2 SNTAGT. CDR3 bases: TGTGCCAGCAGTGACCGTGGAGACAGGGTAGGAAACACCATATATTTT. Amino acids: CASSDRGDRVGNTIYF.

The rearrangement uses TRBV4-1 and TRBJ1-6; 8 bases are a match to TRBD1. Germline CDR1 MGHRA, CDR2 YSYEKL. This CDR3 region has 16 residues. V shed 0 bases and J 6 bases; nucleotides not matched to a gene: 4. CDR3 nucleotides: TGCGCCAGCAGCCAAGAGGCAGGGGGCGGTAATTCACCCCTCCACTTT. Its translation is CASSQEAGGGNSPLHF.

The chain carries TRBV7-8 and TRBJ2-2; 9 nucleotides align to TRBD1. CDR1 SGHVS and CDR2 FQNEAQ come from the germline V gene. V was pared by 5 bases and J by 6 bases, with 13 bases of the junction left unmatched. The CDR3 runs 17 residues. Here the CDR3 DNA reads TGTGCCAGCAGCACGGGACCGGGACAGGGATCCGCCGGGGAGCTGTTTTTT. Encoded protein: CASSTGPGQGSAGELFF.

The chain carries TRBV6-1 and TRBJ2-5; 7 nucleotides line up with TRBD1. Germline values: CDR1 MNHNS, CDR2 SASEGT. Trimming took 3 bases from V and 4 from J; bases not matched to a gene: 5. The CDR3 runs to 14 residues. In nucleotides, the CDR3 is TGTGCCAGCAGTGAGACAGGGCATCGAGAGACCCAGTACTTC. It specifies CASSETGHRETQYF.

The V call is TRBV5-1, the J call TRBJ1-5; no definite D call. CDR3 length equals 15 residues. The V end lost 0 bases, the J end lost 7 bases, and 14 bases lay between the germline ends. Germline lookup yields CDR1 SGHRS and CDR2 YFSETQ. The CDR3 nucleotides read TGCGCCAGCAGCTTGGATCAAACACTAGGGCAGCCCCAGCATTTT. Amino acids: CASSLDQTLGQPQHF.